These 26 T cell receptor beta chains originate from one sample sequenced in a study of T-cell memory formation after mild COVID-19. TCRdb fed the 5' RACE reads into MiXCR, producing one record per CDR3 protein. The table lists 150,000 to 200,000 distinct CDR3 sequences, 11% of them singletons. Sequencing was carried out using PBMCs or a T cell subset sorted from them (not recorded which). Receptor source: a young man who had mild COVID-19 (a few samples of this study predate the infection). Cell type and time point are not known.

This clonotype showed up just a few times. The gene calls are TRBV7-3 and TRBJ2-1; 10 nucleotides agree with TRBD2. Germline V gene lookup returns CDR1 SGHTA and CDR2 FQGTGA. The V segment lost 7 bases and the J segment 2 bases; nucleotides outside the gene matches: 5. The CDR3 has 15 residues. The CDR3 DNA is TGTGCCAGCACCACGAGCGGGGGGGCCTACAATGAGCAGTTCTTC. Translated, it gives CASTTSGGAYNEQFF.

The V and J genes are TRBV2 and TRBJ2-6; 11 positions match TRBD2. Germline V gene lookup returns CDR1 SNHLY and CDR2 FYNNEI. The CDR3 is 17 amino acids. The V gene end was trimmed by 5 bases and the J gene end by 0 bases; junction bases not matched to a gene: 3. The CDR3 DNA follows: TGTGCCAGCAGTCTAGCGGGGGGCCGCTCTGGGGCCAACGTCCTGACTTTC. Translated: CASSLAGGRSGANVLTF.

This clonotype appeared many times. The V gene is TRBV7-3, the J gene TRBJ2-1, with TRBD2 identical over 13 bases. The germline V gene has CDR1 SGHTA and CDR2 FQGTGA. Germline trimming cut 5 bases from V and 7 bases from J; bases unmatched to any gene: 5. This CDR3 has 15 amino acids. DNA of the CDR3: TGTGCCAGCAGCCCGACTAGCGGGGGGTGGAATGAGCAGTTCTTC. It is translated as CASSPTSGGWNEQFF. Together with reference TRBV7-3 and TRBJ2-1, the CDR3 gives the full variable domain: GAGVSQTPSNKVTEKGKYVELRCDPISGHTALYWYRQSLGQGPEFLIYFQGTGAADDSGLPNDRFFAVRPEGSVSTLKIQRTERGDSAVYLCASSPTSGGWNEQFFGPGTRLTVL.

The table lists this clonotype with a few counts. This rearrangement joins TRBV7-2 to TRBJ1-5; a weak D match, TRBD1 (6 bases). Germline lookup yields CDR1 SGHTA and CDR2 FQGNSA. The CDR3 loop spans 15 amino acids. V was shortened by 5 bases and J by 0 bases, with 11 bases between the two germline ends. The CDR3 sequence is CASSIQGTSNQPQHF. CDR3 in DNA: TGTGCCAGCAGCATACAGGGTACTAGCAATCAGCCCCAGCATTTT.

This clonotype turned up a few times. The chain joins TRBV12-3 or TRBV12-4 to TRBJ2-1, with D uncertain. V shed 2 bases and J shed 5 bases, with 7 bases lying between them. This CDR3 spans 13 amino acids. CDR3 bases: TGTGCCAGCAGTTTAAGAGAGAACAATGAGCAGTTCTTC. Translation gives CASSLRENNEQFF.

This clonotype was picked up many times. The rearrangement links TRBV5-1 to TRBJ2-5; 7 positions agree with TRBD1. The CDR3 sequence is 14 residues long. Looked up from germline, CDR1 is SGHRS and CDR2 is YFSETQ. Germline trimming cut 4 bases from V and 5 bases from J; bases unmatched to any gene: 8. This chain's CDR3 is CASSQTGVGETQYF. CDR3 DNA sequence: TGCGCCAGCAGCCAAACAGGGGTTGGGGAGACCCAGTACTTC.

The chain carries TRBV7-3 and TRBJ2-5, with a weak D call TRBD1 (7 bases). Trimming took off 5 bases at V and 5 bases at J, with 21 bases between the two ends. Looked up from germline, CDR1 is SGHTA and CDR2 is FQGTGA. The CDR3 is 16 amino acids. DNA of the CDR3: TGTGCCAGCAGCAGCACCCCAGGGGGGCATGGGGAGACCCAGTACTTC. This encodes CASSSTPGGHGETQYF.

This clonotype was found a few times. The chain's CDR3 is CASSLAETGGSEQYF. CDR3 DNA sequence: TGCGCCAGCAGCTTGGCCGAGACAGGGGGCTCCGAGCAGTACTTC. The chain recombines TRBV5-1 with TRBJ2-7, with 10 positions matching TRBD1. The length of the CDR3 is 15 residues. Germline V gene data show CDR1 as SGHRS and CDR2 as YFSETQ. The trim removed 0 bases at V and 6 bases at J, leaving 6 bases unmatched. Variable domain in full (rest from reference TRBV5-1 and TRBJ2-7): KAGVTQTPRYLIKTRGQQVTLSCSPISGHRSVSWYQQTPGQGLQFLFEYFSETQRNKGNFPGRFSGRQFSNSRSEMNVSTLELGDSALYLCASSLAETGGSEQYFGPGTRLTVT.

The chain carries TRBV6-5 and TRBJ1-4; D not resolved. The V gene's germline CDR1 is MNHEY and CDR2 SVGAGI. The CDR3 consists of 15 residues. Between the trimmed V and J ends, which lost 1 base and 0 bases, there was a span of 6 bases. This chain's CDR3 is CASSYYRATNEKLFF. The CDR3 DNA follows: TGTGCCAGCAGTTACTACAGAGCAACTAATGAAAAACTGTTTTTT.

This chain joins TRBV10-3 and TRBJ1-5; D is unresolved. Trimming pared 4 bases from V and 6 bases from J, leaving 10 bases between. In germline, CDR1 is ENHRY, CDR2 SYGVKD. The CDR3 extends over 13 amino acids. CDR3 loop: CAISGLMFQPQHF. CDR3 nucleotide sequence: TGTGCCATCAGTGGTCTTATGTTTCAGCCCCAGCATTTT.

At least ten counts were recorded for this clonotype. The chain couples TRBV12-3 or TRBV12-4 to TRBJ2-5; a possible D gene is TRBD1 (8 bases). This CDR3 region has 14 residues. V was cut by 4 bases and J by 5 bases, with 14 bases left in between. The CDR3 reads CASSSQGGLETQYF. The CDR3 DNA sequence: TGTGCCAGCAGTTCACAGGGGGGGCTGGAGACCCAGTACTTC.

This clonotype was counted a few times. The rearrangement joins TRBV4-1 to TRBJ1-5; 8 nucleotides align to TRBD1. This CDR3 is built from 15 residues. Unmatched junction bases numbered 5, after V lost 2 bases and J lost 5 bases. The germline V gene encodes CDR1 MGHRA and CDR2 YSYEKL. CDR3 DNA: TGCGCCAGCAGCCAAACAGGGGGAGGTTATCAGCCCCAGCATTTT. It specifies CASSQTGGGYQPQHF.

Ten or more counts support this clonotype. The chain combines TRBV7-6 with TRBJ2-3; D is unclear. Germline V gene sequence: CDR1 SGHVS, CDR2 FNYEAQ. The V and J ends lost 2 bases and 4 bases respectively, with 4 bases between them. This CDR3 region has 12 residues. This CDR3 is CASSLYSDTQYF. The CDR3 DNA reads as TGTGCCAGCAGCTTATATTCAGATACGCAGTATTTT.

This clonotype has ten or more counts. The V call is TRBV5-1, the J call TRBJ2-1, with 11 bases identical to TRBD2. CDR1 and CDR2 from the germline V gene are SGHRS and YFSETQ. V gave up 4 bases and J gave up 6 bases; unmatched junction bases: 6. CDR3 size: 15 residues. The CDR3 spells CASSHPSGGRNEQFF. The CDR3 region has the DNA TGCGCCAGCAGCCATCCTAGCGGGGGGCGCAATGAGCAGTTCTTC. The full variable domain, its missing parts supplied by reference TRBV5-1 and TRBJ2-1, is KAGVTQTPRYLIKTRGQQVTLSCSPISGHRSVSWYQQTPGQGLQFLFEYFSETQRNKGNFPGRFSGRQFSNSRSEMNVSTLELGDSALYLCASSHPSGGRNEQFFGPGTRLTVL.

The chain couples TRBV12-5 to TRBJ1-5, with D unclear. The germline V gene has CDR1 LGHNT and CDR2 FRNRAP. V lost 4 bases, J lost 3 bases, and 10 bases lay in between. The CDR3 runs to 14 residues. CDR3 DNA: TGTGCTAGTGGTTCGGACGGTTTCAATCAGCCCCAGCATTTT. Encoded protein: CASGSDGFNQPQHF.

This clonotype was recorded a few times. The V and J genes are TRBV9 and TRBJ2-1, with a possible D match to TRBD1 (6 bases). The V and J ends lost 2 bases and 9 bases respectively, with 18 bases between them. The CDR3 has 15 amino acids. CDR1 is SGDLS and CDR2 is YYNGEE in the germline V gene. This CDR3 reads CASSVDPTGLTEQFF. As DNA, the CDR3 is TGTGCCAGCAGCGTGGACCCGACAGGACTGACTGAGCAGTTCTTC.

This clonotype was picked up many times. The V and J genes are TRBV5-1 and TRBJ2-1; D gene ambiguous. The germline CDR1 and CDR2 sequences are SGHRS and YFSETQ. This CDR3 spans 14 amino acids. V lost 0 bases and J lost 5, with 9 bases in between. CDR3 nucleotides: TGCGCCAGCAGCTTGGACAGAACTAACAATGAGCAGTTCTTC. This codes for CASSLDRTNNEQFF.

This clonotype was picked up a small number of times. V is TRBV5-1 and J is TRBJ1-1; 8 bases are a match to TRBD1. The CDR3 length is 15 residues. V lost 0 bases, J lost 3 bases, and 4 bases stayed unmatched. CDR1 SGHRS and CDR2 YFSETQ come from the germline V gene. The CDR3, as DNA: TGCGCCAGCAGCTTGGTGCAGGGGGCCCACACTGAAGCTTTCTTT. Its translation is CASSLVQGAHTEAFF.

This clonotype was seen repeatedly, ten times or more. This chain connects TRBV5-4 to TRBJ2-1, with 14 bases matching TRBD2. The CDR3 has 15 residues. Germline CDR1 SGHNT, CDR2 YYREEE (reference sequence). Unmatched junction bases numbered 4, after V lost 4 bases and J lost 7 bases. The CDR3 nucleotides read TGTGCCAGCAGCGAGACTAGCGGGGGGGAAAATGAGCAGTTCTTC. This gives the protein CASSETSGGENEQFF.

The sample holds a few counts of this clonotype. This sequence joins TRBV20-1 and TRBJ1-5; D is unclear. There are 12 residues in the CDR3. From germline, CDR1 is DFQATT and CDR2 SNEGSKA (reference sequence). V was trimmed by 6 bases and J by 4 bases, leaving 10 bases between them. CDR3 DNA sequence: TGCAGTGCCGTGGACCTGAATCAGCCCCAGCATTTT. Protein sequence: CSAVDLNQPQHF.

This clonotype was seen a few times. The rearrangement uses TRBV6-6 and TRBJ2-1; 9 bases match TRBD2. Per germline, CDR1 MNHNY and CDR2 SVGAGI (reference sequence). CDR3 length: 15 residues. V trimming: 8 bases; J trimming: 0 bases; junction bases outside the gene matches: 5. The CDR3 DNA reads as TGTGCCAGCGGTAGCGGGGGTGTCTCCTACAATGAGCAGTTCTTC. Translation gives CASGSGGVSYNEQFF.

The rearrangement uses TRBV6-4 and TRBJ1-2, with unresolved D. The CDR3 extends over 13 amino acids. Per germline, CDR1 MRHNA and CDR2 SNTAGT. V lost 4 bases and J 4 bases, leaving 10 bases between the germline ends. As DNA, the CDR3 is TGTGCCAGCAGTGTGGACGGACTCTATGGCTACACCTTC. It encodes CASSVDGLYGYTF.

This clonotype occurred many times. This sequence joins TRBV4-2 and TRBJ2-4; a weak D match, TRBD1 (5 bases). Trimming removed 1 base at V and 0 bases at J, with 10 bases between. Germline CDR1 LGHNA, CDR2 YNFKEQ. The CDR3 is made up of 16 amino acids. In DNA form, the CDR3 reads TGTGCCAGCAGCCAAGGTCCAGGGCTAGCCAAAAACATTCAGTACTTC. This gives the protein CASSQGPGLAKNIQYF.

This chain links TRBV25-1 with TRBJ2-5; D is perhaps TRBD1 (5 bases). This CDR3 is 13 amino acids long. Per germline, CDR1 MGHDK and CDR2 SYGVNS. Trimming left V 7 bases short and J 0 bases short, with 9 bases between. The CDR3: CASIGDYQETQYF. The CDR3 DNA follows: TGTGCCAGCATAGGGGATTACCAAGAGACCCAGTACTTC.

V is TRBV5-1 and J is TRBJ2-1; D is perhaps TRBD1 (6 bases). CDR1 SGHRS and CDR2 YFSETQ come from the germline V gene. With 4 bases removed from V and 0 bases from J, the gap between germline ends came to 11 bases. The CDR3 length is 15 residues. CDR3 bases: TGCGCCAGCAGCCCTAACAGGGCCTCCTACAATGAGCAGTTCTTC. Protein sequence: CASSPNRASYNEQFF.

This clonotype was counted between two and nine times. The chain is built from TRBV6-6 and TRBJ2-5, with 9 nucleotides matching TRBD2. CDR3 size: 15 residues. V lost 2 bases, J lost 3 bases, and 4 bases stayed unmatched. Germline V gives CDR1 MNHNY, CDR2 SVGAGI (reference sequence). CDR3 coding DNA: TGTGCCAGCAGTTACGCGATAGCGGGGGAAGAGACCCAGTACTTC. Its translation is CASSYAIAGEETQYF.